The sample holds a few counts of the clone carrying this T cell receptor (beta chain). Its antigen remains unidentified. Deletions cut 6 bases from V and 5 bases from J, with 11 bases between. Germline CDR1 reads MNHNY; CDR2 reads SVGAGI (reference sequence). The CDR3 has 12 residues. This entry comes from a study of cytomegalovirus exposure and HLA in healthy donors. Points from the study as a whole: Confirmation was obtained in vitro that a few CMV-associated chains are specific for CMV antigens. For most TCR beta V segments, an earlier analysis put the productive rate at about 90% or about 30% of the time.

The PCR ran on 60 Vbeta and 13 Jbeta primers. This table comes from immunoSEQ multiplex PCR, and its TCRdb copy is limited to in-frame clones, with some not included. The sample has about 140,000 clones, over 60% seen once. All the people who gave samples were healthy bone marrow donors. Despite likely unrecorded immune exposures, the donors were nominally healthy at the time of sampling. V gene TRBV6-6 combines with J gene TRBJ2-7; perhaps TRBD1 as D (6 bases). The TCR sequence derives from an older woman in good health and CMV-seronegative. The specimen was PBMCs. The CDR3 region has the DNA TGTGCCAGCAGGCCTTCAGGGGACGAGCAGTACTTC. Translating gives CASRPSGDEQYF.